The 23 T cell receptor beta chains below come from one sample, sequenced in a study of Ad26.COV2.S vaccination and SARS-CoV-2 variants. Treatment given: around 19 received Ad26.COV2.S at low or high dose, single or two shots; roughly five received placebo; per-sample allocation not given. At day 63 after the first vaccine or placebo injection, samples were drawn. Profiling relied on immunoSEQ multiplex PCR, and the TCRdb table lists in-frame clones only, not all of them. This sample carries some 290,000 clones, around 83% of them seen once, and the ten largest clones take 1.9%. Source: peripheral blood, taken in a trial of Ad26.COV2.S vaccine versus placebo. Receptors were obtained from a person between 18 and 65 years old who received the Ad26.COV2.S COVID-19 vaccine or a placebo.

The rearrangement joins TRBV5-4 to TRBJ1-3; maybe TRBD1 (6 bases). The CDR3 extends over 15 amino acids. Trimming stripped 0 bases from V and 0 bases from J, with 7 bases between. Germline V gene data show CDR1 as SGHNT and CDR2 as YYREEE (reference sequence). Written as DNA, the CDR3 is TGTGCCAGCAGCTTGGTAGGGGGCTCTGGAAACACCATATATTTT. It translates to CASSLVGGSGNTIYF.

The rearrangement joins TRBV29-1 to TRBJ2-1, with D perhaps matching TRBD1 or TRBD2 (5 bases each). The germline gives CDR1 SQVTM, CDR2 ANQGSEA. V lost 6 bases to trimming and J lost 5 bases, with 11 bases between them. The CDR3 length is 12 residues. CDR3 sequence: CSVRGYHNEQFF. The CDR3 bases are TGCAGCGTCCGGGGCTATCACAATGAGCAGTTCTTC.

The J gene is TRBJ2-7, the V gene TRBV2, with D tentatively TRBD1 (6 bases). The CDR3 length is 15 residues. V was pared by 5 bases and J by 3 bases, with 17 bases between. Germline CDR1 SNHLY, CDR2 FYNNEI. The CDR3 loop is CASSQNRDTLYEQYF. CDR3 bases: TGTGCCAGCAGTCAGAACCGGGACACACTCTACGAGCAGTACTTC.

CDR3 in DNA: TGTGCCAGCAGCTCGACAAGGCAGGGCGGGAACACCGGGGAGCTGTTTTTT. This gives the protein CASSSTRQGGNTGELFF. This chain joins TRBV5-4 and TRBJ2-2, with D perhaps TRBD1 (5 bases). V was cut by 3 bases and J by 1 base, with 16 bases left in between. The CDR3 runs to 17 residues. Germline V gene lookup returns CDR1 SGHNT and CDR2 YYREEE (reference sequence).

The table lists this clone with a count of one. The genes are TRBV9 and TRBJ1-4; TRBD1 matches 9 bases. CDR3 size: 14 residues. CDR1 SGDLS and CDR2 YYNGEE come from the germline V gene. The trim removed 4 bases at V and 4 bases at J, leaving 2 bases unmatched. DNA of the CDR3: TGTGCCAGCAGCAAGGACAGGGGTAATGAAAAACTGTTTTTT. It specifies CASSKDRGNEKLFF.

V usage is TRBV30 and J usage is TRBJ1-6, with D hard to call. CDR1 is GTSNPN and CDR2 is SVGIG in the germline V gene (reference sequence). This CDR3 is 13 amino acids long. V dropped 3 bases and J dropped 7 bases, with 10 bases sitting between them. The CDR3 DNA sequence: TGTGCCTGGAGGGGATTTGCGAATTCACCCCTCCACTTT. Protein product: CAWRGFANSPLHF.

CDR3 sequence reads: CASSRLFSSSTEAFF. The DNA for the CDR3 is TGTGCCAGCAGCCGCCTCTTCAGCTCGAGCACTGAAGCTTTCTTT. The chain carries TRBV5-6 and TRBJ1-1; D gene unclear. This CDR3 contains 15 residues. V lost 4 bases and J lost 4, with 17 bases in between. Looked up from germline, CDR1 is SGHDT and CDR2 is YYEEEE.

The chain employs TRBV7-2 and TRBJ1-5; possible D gene TRBD1, 6 bases. V gave up 3 bases and J gave up 5 bases, with 11 bases separating them. The CDR3 totals 14 residues. The germline gives CDR1 SGHTA, CDR2 FQGNSA. This CDR3 is CASSFVGGDQPQHF. CDR3 in DNA: TGTGCCAGCAGCTTTGTAGGGGGGGATCAGCCCCAGCATTTT.

This clone was found once. The chain employs TRBV6-5 and TRBJ2-7, with TRBD1 identical over 10 bases. CDR3 length: 14 residues. The V gene end was trimmed by 7 bases and the J gene end by 3 bases; junction bases not matched to a gene: 6. Germline V CDR1 and CDR2: MNHEY, SVGAGI. This CDR3 is CASNPGDRGYEQYF. The CDR3 DNA reads as TGTGCCAGCAACCCGGGGGACAGGGGCTACGAGCAGTACTTC.

CDR3 DNA: TGTGCCACCAGCAGAGATGCCACAGGGGATGGCTACACCTTC. Protein product: CATSRDATGDGYTF. J is TRBJ1-2 and V is TRBV15; TRBD1 aligns across 7 bases. Germline V lookup: CDR1 LNHNV, CDR2 YYDKDF (reference sequence). The CDR3 sequence is 14 residues long. V dropped 0 bases and J dropped 6; count of bases not matched to a gene: 4.

The V gene is TRBV6-6, the J gene TRBJ1-6; D unclear. CDR1 MNHNY and CDR2 SVGAGI come from the germline V gene (reference sequence). V was clipped by 2 bases and J by 10 bases, with 15 bases between them. This CDR3 region has 15 residues. CDR3: CASSYGSVSGSPLHF. DNA for the CDR3: TGTGCCAGCAGTTACGGTTCTGTAAGCGGGTCACCCCTCCACTTT.

This rearrangement joins TRBV19 to TRBJ2-1, with D tentatively TRBD2 (6 bases). This CDR3 comprises 15 residues. V dropped 3 bases and J dropped 5 bases, with 14 bases sitting between them. Germline CDR1 reads LNHDA; CDR2 reads SQIVND (reference sequence). CDR3 in amino acids: CASSIPRDGHNEQFF. CDR3 nucleotide sequence: TGTGCCAGTAGTATCCCGCGGGACGGACACAATGAGCAGTTCTTC. Using reference TRBV19 and TRBJ2-1 for the parts outside the CDR3, the full variable domain is DGGITQSPKYLFRKEGQNVTLSCEQNLNHDAMYWYRQDPGQGLRLIYYSQIVNDFQKGDIAEGYSVSREKKESFPLTVTSAQKNPTAFYLCASSIPRDGHNEQFFGPGTRLTVL.

CDR3 in DNA: TGTGCCAGCAGTGAATTTGGGACGGGAGTTGGTAGCTACACCTTC. It is translated as CASSEFGTGVGSYTF. The V call is TRBV6-1, the J call TRBJ1-2; tentative D call: TRBD1 (5 bases). There are 15 residues in the CDR3. The germline V gene has CDR1 MNHNS and CDR2 SASEGT. Trimming removed 2 bases from V and 9 bases from J, with 19 bases in between.

The V and J genes are TRBV18 and TRBJ2-5; 8 positions match TRBD2. This CDR3 region has 16 residues. Trimming removed 6 bases from V and 5 bases from J; junction bases left unmatched: 14. CDR1 and CDR2 from the germline V gene are KGHSH and LQKENI. The CDR3 coding sequence is TGTGCCAGCTCTCCAAGTAGAGCGGGGGCCGAGGAGACCCAGTACTTC. Encoded protein: CASSPSRAGAEETQYF.

Points on this clone: Other DNA sequences in this specimen translate into the identical CDR3. This rearrangement joins TRBV30 to TRBJ1-5; TRBD1 is a possible D gene (6 bases). V was cut by 2 bases and J by 7 bases, with 12 bases left in between. The CDR3 contains 13 residues. CDR1 and CDR2 (germline): GTSNPN, SVGIG (reference sequence). The CDR3 loop is CAWSSQGGQPQHF. The CDR3, as DNA: TGTGCCTGGAGTTCACAAGGGGGACAGCCCCAGCATTTT. Full variable domain (rest looked up from reference TRBV30 and TRBJ1-5): SQTIHQWPATLVQPVGSPLSLECTVEGTSNPNLYWYRQAAGRGLQLLFYSVGIGQISSEVPQNLSASRPQDRQFILSSKKLLLSDSGFYLCAWSSQGGQPQHFGDGTRLSIL.

This sequence joins TRBV6-5 and TRBJ1-4; D is unclear. CDR1 and CDR2 from the germline V gene are MNHEY and SVGAGI. The CDR3 is made up of 11 amino acids. The V and J ends lost 8 bases and 8 bases respectively, with 9 bases between them. The CDR3 here is CASAIGEKLFF. The CDR3 DNA follows: TGTGCCAGCGCGATCGGAGAAAAACTGTTTTTT.

The rearrangement joins TRBV7-2 to TRBJ2-2, with D possibly matching TRBD2 (5 bases). Trimming stripped 1 base from V and 5 bases from J, with 5 bases between. The germline V gene encodes CDR1 SGHTA and CDR2 FQGNSA. The CDR3 consists of 13 residues. CDR3 in DNA: TGTGCCAGCAGCTTAGGGAGGACCGGGGAGCTGTTTTTT. It yields the protein CASSLGRTGELFF.

The J gene is TRBJ2-7, the V gene TRBV5-8, with 7 bases lining up with TRBD1. This CDR3 has 16 amino acids. V was clipped by 2 bases and J by 0 bases; unmatched bases: 8. Germline CDR1 is SGHTS and CDR2 is YDEGEE. CDR3 in DNA: TGTGCCAGCAGCTTAAGAGACAGGGCCGGCTCCTACGAGCAGTACTTC. Translated: CASSLRDRAGSYEQYF.

The rearrangement joins TRBV2 to TRBJ2-6, with D perhaps TRBD1 or TRBD2 (5 bases each). Between the trimmed V and J ends, which lost 4 bases and 4 bases, there was a span of 8 bases. CDR3 length: 14 residues. Per the germline V gene, CDR1 is SNHLY and CDR2 is FYNNEI. This CDR3 reads CASSGGYGANVLTF. CDR3 sequence (DNA): TGTGCCAGCAGTGGGGGGTACGGGGCCAACGTCCTGACTTTC.

This sequence joins TRBV9 and TRBJ2-7; TRBD2 aligns across 9 bases. The CDR3 has 16 amino acids. From germline, CDR1 is SGDLS and CDR2 YYNGEE. The V and J ends lost 4 bases and 7 bases, in that order; junction bases with no gene match: 15. The CDR3 DNA reads as TGTGCCAGCAGCCCCCGATGGGAGCGGGGGGTCTTAGAGCAGTACTTC. Translating gives CASSPRWERGVLEQYF. The variable domain in full, completed from reference TRBV9 and TRBJ2-7, reads DSGVTQTPKHLITATGQRVTLRCSPRSGDLSVYWYQQSLDQGLQFLIQYYNGEERAKGNILERFSAQQFPDLHSELNLSSLELGDSALYFCASSPRWERGVLEQYFGPGTRLTVT.

The gene calls are TRBV4-1 and TRBJ1-6, with no clear D. The V gene's germline CDR1 is MGHRA and CDR2 YSYEKL. The CDR3 has 20 residues. V shed 0 bases and J shed 2 bases, with 20 bases lying between them. The CDR3: CASSQDPRRAEKPYNSPLHF. DNA of the CDR3: TGCGCCAGCAGCCAAGATCCCCGACGGGCTGAGAAGCCCTATAATTCACCCCTCCACTTT.

The V and J genes are TRBV12-3 or TRBV12-4 and TRBJ2-7; D not resolved. The CDR3 covers 13 residues. V lost 4 bases and J 3 bases, leaving 10 bases between the germline ends. CDR3 nucleotides: TGTGCCAGCAGTTCCTCATCCGTCTACGAGCAGTACTTC. It specifies CASSSSSVYEQYF.

V is TRBV5-1 and J is TRBJ2-1; 10 nucleotides agree with TRBD2. The J segment lost 5 bases and the V segment lost 5 bases, leaving 7 bases of the junction unmatched. The length of the CDR3 is 15 residues. CDR1 and CDR2 (germline): SGHRS, YFSETQ. The CDR3 coding sequence is TGCGCCAGCAGTGTTGGTAGCGGGGGGAACAATGAGCAGTTCTTC. The encoded protein is CASSVGSGGNNEQFF.